The rows below give T cell receptor beta chains drawn from one sample of a study of T cells after yellow fever vaccination. From the 5' RACE reads, TCRdb called clonotypes with MiXCR, one entry per CDR3 protein. This sample has just under 600,000 distinct CDR3 sequences, with roughly 14% found just once. The specimen comprised PBMCs, sampled on the day of the yellow fever booster vaccination. These TCRs come from a man younger than 45 who received the YFV17D yellow fever vaccine. Each CDR3 is given with its conserved first and last residue. A D gene is named only where the DNA matches it firmly. Some rows mark clone size as missing; the rest say once, few, many or name a class of expanded clone.

TRBJ1-5	.	.	TRBV7-8	CASSLYFEGFQPQHF	TGTGCCAGCAGCTTATACTTTGAGGGGTTCCAGCCCCAGCATTTT
TRBJ1-6	TRBD1	.	TRBV5-1	CASSLDRGVYNSPLHF	TGCGCCAGCAGCCTAGACAGGGGGGTTTATAATTCACCCCTCCACTTT
TRBJ2-5	TRBD1	few	TRBV6-2/TRBV6-3	CASRTGAETQYF	TGTGCCAGCAGGACAGGGGCGGAGACCCAGTACTTC
TRBJ1-5	.	.	TRBV5-5	CASSVVGSQDQPQHF	TGTGCCAGCAGCGTTGTGGGGTCCCAAGATCAGCCCCAGCATTTT
TRBJ2-1	TRBD2	.	TRBV20-1	CSARTRDYYNEQFF	TGCAGTGCTCGGACCCGGGACTACTACAATGAGCAGTTCTTC
TRBJ2-2	.	.	TRBV5-1	CASSYRTTGELFF	TGCGCCAGCAGCTACAGAACCACCGGGGAGCTGTTTTTT
TRBJ2-3	.	few	TRBV4-3	CASSQRLPGADTQYF	TGCGCCAGCAGCCAACGACTCCCGGGGGCAGATACGCAGTATTTT
TRBJ2-1	.	.	TRBV7-9	CASSPVGLGQGNEQFF	TGTGCCAGCAGCCCGGTCGGTTTGGGGCAGGGGAATGAGCAGTTCTTC
TRBJ2-7	.	.	TRBV5-4	CASSVDSRSYEQYF	TGTGCCAGCAGCGTAGATTCCCGCTCCTACGAGCAGTACTTC
TRBJ2-1	.	.	TRBV20-1	CSARIGQRLNEQFF	TGCAGTGCTAGAATAGGTCAGAGACTCAATGAGCAGTTCTTC
TRBJ1-2	.	.	TRBV6-1	CASSADSYYGYTF	TGTGCCAGCAGTGCGGACAGCTACTATGGCTACACCTTC
TRBJ2-5	.	few	TRBV20-1	CSARDLGSSLAQYF	TGCAGTGCTAGAGATCTAGGTAGCAGTTTGGCCCAGTACTTC
TRBJ1-1	TRBD1	few	TRBV5-1	CASILQPGQGREAFF	TGCGCCAGCATTTTACAACCGGGACAGGGACGAGAAGCTTTCTTT
TRBJ2-5	TRBD2	few	TRBV12-3/TRBV12-4	CASALGGGQTQYF	TGTGCCAGCGCCCTGGGCGGGGGGCAGACCCAGTACTTC
TRBJ2-7	.	.	TRBV20-1	CSARDSGVMTYEQYF	TGCAGTGCTAGGGATAGCGGAGTAATGACCTACGAGCAGTACTTC
TRBJ2-1	.	few	TRBV7-2	CASSLAQGMYNEQFF	TGTGCCAGCAGCTTAGCGCAGGGGATGTACAATGAGCAGTTCTTC